These 9 T cell receptor beta chains share one sample of origin, sequenced in a study of post-analysis software for immune sequencing data. Findings of the study overall: Among about 5 TRBV segments more frequent in patients than controls were TRBV5-6, TRBV5-1 and TRBV20-1.

These receptors lack a known antigen. The library was made from cDNA and included unique molecular identifiers. TCRdb passed the PCR reads through MiXCR, listing each CDR3 protein once. The sample records roughly 540,000 distinct CDR3 sequences, approximately 34% being singletons. Sequencing was performed on blood. These receptors originate from a girl under 18 with multiple sclerosis.

This clonotype has only a few counts. DNA for the CDR3: TGCGCCAGCAGCTTGGCCGGGGGAACAAACATTCAGTACTTC. Amino acids: CASSLAGGTNIQYF. The chain has TRBV5-1 and TRBJ2-4, with a tentative D call TRBD2 (6 bases). This CDR3 region has 14 residues. Germline CDR1 reads SGHRS; CDR2 reads YFSETQ. V was trimmed by 0 bases and J by 6 bases, leaving 10 bases between them.

The V call is TRBV10-3, the J call TRBJ1-6; no clear D. Germline V CDR1 and CDR2: ENHRY, SYGVKD. CDR3 length equals 13 residues. V lost 6 bases to trimming and J lost 8 bases, with 11 bases between them. The CDR3 sequence: CAISPGLDSPLHF. Written as DNA, the CDR3 is TGTGCCATCAGCCCAGGTTTAGATTCACCCCTCCACTTT.

The CDR3 DNA is TGTGCCAGCAGTTACTCTACGGCCAAAAACATTCAGTACTTC. This translates into CASSYSTAKNIQYF. The V gene is TRBV6-5, the J gene TRBJ2-4; D gene unclear. V was cut by 0 bases and J by 1 base, with 4 bases left in between. CDR1 is MNHEY and CDR2 is SVGAGI in the germline V gene. The CDR3 loop spans 14 amino acids.

The chain carries TRBV2 and TRBJ2-1, with 8 bases lining up with TRBD1. The V and J ends lost 7 bases and 8 bases, in that order; junction bases with no gene match: 7. Germline V CDR1 and CDR2: SNHLY, FYNNEI. The CDR3 runs 13 residues. The CDR3 coding sequence is TGTGCCAGCAATCCAGGGGGCATTCATGAGCAGTTCTTC. Translating it yields CASNPGGIHEQFF.

The rearrangement uses TRBV11-2 and TRBJ1-2; D is ambiguous. Germline V gene lookup returns CDR1 SGHAT and CDR2 FQNNGV. Trimming shortened V by 4 bases and J by 5 bases, and 17 bases separated the two germline ends. This CDR3 is 15 amino acids long. The CDR3 loop reads CASSSRPEVRYGYTF. DNA of the CDR3: TGTGCCAGCAGCTCTAGACCGGAGGTCAGATATGGCTACACCTTC.

This clonotype was seen many times. Germline is not matched at one junction end, which may reflect a read error. The CDR3 nucleotides are TGTGCCAGCAGCTTAGACCATGGCTACACCTTC. It translates to CASSLDHGYTF. The rearrangement joins TRBV5-1 to TRBJ1-2; D is uncertain. The CDR3 extends over 11 amino acids. Germline CDR1 reads SGHRS; CDR2 reads YFSETQ.

This clonotype was counted a few times. The chain couples TRBV20-1 to TRBJ1-5; D not resolved. The CDR3 contains 14 residues. Germline V gene lookup returns CDR1 DFQATT and CDR2 SNEGSKA (reference sequence). V lost 3 bases and J 5 bases, leaving 14 bases between the germline ends. The CDR3 reads CSASMAEAYQPQHF. CDR3 bases: TGCAGTGCTAGTATGGCAGAAGCCTATCAGCCCCAGCATTTT.

This clonotype appeared a few times. V usage is TRBV20-1 and J usage is TRBJ1-2; 7 positions match TRBD1. The CDR3 length is 15 residues. Unmatched junction bases numbered 11, after V lost 3 bases and J lost 4 bases. CDR1 DFQATT and CDR2 SNEGSKA come from the germline V gene (reference sequence). The CDR3 nucleotides are TGCAGTGCTAGGACTAGGGACAGTCTTTTCTATGGCTACACCTTC. Translation: CSARTRDSLFYGYTF.

In DNA, the CDR3 is TGTGCCAGCTCACCAGCGGGGACAGGAGGCTACAATGAGCAGTTCTTC. Its protein is CASSPAGTGGYNEQFF. J is TRBJ2-1 and V is TRBV18; 8 bases map to TRBD1. The CDR3 is 16 amino acids. CDR1 and CDR2 from the germline V gene are KGHSH and LQKENI. After removal of 2 bases from V and 3 bases from J, the junction contained 6 bases not matched to a gene.